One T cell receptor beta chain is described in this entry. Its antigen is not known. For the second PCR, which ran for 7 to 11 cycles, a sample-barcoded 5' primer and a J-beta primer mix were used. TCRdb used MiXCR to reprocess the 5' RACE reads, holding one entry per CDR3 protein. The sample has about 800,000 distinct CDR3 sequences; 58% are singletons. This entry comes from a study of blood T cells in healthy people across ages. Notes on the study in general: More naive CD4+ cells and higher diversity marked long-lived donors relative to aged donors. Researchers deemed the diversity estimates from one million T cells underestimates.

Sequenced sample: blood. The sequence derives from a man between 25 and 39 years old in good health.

The CDR3 reads CATSRELTVPNEQYF. CDR3 bases: TGTGCCACCAGCAGAGAACTGACAGTACCCAATGAGCAGTACTTC. The chain links TRBV15 to TRBJ2-1; TRBD1 is a possible D gene (5 bases). The DNA end is a closer match to TRBJ2-7, so the J assignment may be wrong. Germline CDR1 LNHNV, CDR2 YYDKDF (reference sequence). This CDR3 spans 15 amino acids.